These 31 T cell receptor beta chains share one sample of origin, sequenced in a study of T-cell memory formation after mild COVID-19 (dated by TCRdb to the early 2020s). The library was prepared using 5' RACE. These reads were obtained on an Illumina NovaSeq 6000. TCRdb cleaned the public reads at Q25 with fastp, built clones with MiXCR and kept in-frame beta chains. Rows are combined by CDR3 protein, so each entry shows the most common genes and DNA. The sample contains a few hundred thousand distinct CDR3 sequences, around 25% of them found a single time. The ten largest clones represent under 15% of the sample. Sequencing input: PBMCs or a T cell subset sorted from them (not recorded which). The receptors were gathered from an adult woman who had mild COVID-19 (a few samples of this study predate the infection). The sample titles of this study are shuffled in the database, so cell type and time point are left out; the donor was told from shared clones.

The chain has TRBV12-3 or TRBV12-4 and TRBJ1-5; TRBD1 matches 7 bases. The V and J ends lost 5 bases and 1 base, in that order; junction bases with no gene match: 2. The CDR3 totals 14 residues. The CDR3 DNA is TGTGCCAGCAGTGAGACAGGGAGCAATCAGCCCCAGCATTTT. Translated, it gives CASSETGSNQPQHF.

The CDR3 DNA is TGTGCCAGCAGCCAAGGGGGGGGGCCTGAAGCTTTCTTT. Translating gives CASSQGGGPEAFF. The rearrangement joins TRBV3-1 to TRBJ1-1, with a possible D match to TRBD1 (6 bases). The CDR3 runs to 13 residues. Germline CDR1 reads LGHDT; CDR2 reads YNNKEL (reference sequence). Trimming left V 1 base short and J 6 bases short, with 9 bases between.

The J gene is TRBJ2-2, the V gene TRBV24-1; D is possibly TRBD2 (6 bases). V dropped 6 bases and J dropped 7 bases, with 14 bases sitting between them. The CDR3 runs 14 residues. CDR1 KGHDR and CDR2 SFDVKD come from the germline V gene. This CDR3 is CATSRDGSFGELFF. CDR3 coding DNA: TGTGCCACCAGTAGAGACGGGAGTTTCGGGGAGCTGTTTTTT.

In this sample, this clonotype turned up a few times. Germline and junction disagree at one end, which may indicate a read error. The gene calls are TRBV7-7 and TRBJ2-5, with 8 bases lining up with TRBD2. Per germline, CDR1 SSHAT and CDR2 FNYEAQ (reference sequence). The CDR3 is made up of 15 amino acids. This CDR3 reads CASSRGGRLGETQYF. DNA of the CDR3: TGTGCTAGCAGCCGAGGCGGGAGGTTGGGGGAGACCCAGTACTTC.

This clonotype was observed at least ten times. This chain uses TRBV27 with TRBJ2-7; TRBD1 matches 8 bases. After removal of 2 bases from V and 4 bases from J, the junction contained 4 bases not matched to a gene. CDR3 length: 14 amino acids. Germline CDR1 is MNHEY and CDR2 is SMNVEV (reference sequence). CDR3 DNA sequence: TGTGCCAGCAGTTTACGCCAGGGGGCTTACGAGCAGTACTTC. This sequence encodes CASSLRQGAYEQYF.

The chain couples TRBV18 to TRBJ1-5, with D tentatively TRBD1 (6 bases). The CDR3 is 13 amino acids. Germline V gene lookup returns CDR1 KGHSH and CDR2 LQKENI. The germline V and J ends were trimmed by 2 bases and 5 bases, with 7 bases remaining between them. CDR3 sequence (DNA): TGTGCCAGCTCACCAGAGGGGGATCAGCCCCAGCATTTT. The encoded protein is CASSPEGDQPQHF.

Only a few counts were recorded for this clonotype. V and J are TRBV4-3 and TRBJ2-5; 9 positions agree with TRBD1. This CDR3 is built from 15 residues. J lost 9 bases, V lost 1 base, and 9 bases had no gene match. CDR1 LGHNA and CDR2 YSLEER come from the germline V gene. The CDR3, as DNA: TGCGCCAGCAGCCAAGCCCCGGGGACAGGGAGGGCCCAGTACTTC. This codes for CASSQAPGTGRAQYF.

The CDR3 spells CASSKRTSGQLSYEQYF. In DNA form, the CDR3 reads TGTGCCAGCAGCAAAAGGACTAGCGGGCAACTCTCCTACGAGCAGTACTTC. This chain links TRBV7-8 with TRBJ2-7, with TRBD2 identical over 11 bases. This CDR3 has 17 amino acids. Germline V gene lookup returns CDR1 SGHVS and CDR2 FQNEAQ. Trimming at V came to 5 bases and at J to 0 bases, leaving 9 bases not matched to a gene.

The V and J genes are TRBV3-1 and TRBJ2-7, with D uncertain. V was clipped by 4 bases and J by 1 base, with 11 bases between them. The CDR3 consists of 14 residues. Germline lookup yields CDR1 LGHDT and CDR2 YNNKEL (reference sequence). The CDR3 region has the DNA TGTGCCAGCAGCCCCCAATACGGTTCCTACGAGCAGTACTTC. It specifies CASSPQYGSYEQYF.

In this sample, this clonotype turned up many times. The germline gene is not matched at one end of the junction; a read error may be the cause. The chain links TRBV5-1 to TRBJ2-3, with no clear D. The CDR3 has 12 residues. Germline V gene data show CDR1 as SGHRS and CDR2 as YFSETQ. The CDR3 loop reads CASSLVGDTQYF. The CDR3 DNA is TGTGCCAGCAGTTTGGTTGGGGATACGCAGTATTTT. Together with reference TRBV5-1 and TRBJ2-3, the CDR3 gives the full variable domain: KAGVTQTPRYLIKTRGQQVTLSCSPISGHRSVSWYQQTPGQGLQFLFEYFSETQRNKGNFPGRFSGRQFSNSRSEMNVSTLELGDSALYLCASSLVGDTQYFGPGTRLTVL.

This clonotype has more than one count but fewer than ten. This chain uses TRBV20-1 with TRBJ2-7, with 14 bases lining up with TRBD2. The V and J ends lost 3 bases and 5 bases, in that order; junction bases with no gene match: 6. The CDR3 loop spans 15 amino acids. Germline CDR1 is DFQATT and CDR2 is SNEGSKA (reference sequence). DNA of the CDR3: TGCAGTGCTAGGACGGGACTAGCGGGAGTCCACGAGCAGTACTTC. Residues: CSARTGLAGVHEQYF.

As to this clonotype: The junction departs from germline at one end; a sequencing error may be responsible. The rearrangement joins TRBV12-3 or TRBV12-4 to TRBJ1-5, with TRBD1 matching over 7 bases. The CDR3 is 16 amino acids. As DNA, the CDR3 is TGTGCCAGCAGTCAGCGTCGCAGGGGGAGTCATCATCCCCAGCATTTT. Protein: CASSQRRRGSHHPQHF.

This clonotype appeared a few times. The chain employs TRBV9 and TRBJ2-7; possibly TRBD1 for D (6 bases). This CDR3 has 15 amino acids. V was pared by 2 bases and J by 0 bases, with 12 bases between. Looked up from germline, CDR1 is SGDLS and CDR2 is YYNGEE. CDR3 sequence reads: CASSVATGFSYEQYF. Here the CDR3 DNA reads TGTGCCAGCAGCGTCGCAACAGGGTTCTCCTACGAGCAGTACTTC.

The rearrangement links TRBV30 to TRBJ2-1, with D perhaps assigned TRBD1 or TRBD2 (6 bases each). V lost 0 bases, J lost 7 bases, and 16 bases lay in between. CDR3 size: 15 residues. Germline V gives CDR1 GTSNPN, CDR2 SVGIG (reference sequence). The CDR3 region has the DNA TGTGCCTGGAGTGTTACGGGGGCCCTTAATAATGAGCAGTTCTTC. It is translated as CAWSVTGALNNEQFF.

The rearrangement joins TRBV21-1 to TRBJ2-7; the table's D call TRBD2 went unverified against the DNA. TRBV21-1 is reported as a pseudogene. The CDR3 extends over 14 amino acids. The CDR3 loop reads CASSKGLVDDEQYF. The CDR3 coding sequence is TGTGCCAGCAGCAAAGGACTAGTAGACGACGAGCAGTACTTC.

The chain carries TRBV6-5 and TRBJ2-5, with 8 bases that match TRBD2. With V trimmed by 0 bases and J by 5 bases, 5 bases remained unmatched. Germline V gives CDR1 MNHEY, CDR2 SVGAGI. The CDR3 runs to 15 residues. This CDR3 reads CASSYSTGRVETQYF. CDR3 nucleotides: TGTGCCAGCAGTTACTCGACCGGGAGGGTGGAGACCCAGTACTTC.

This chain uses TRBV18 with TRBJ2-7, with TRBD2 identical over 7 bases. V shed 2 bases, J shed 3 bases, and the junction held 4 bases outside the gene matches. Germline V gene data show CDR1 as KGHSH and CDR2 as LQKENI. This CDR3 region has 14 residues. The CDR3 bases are TGTGCCAGCTCACCATCGGGACTATTCTACGAGCAGTACTTC. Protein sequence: CASSPSGLFYEQYF.

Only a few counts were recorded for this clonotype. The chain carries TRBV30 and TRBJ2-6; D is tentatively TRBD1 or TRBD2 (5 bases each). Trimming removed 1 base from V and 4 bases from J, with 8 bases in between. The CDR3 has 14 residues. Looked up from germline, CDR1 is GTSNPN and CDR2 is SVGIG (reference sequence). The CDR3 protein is CAWSEGTGANVLTF. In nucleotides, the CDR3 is TGTGCCTGGAGTGAAGGGACCGGGGCCAACGTCCTGACTTTC.

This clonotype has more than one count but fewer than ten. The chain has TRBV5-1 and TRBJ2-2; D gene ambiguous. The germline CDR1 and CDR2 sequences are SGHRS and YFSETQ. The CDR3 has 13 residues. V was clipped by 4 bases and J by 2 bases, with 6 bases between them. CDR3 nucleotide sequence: TGCGCCAGCAGCATTGGCAACACCGGGGAGCTGTTTTTT. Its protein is CASSIGNTGELFF.

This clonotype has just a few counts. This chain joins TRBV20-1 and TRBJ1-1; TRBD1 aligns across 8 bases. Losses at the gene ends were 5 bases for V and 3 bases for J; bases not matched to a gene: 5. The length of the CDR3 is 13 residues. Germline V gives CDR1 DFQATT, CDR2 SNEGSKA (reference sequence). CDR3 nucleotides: TGCAGTGCTCCCCCGACAGGGGACACTGAAGCTTTCTTT. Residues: CSAPPTGDTEAFF.

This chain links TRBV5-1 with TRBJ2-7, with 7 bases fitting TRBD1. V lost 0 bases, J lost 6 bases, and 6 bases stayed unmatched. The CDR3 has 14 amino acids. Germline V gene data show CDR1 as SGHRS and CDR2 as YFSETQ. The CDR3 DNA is TGCGCCAGCAGCTTGGGAGACAGGGCAGGCGAGCAGTACTTC. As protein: CASSLGDRAGEQYF.

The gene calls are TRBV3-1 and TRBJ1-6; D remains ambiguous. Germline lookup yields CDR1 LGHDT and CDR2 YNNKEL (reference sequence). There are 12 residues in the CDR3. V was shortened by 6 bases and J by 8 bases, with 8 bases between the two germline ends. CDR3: CASSNTYSPLHF. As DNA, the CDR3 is TGTGCCAGCAGTAACACCTATTCACCCCTCCACTTT. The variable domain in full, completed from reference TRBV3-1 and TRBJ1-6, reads DTAVSQTPKYLVTQMGNDKSIKCEQNLGHDTMYWYKQDSKKFLKIMFSYNNKELIINETVPNRFSPKSPDKAHLNLHINSLELGDSAVYFCASSNTYSPLHFGNGTRLTVT.

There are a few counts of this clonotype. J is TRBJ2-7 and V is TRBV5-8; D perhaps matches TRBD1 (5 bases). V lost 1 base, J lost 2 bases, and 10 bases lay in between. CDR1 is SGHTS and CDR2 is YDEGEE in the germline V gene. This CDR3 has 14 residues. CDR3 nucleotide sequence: TGTGCCAGCAGCTTGTGGGCAGGGACCTACGAGCAGTACTTC. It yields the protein CASSLWAGTYEQYF.

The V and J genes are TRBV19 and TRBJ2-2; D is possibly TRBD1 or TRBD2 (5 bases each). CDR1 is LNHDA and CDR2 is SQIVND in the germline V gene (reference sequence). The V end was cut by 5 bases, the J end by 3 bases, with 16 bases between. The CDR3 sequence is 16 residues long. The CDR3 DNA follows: TGTGCCAGTAGTGTTCCGGGACCCGGAGACACCGGGGAGCTGTTTTTT. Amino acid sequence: CASSVPGPGDTGELFF.

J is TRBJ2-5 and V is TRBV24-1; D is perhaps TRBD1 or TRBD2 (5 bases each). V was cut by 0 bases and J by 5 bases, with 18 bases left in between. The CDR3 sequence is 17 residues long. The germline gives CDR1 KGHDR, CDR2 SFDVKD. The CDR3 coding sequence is TGTGCCACCAGTGATTTGGCCACCGGGACGCCGAAGGAGACCCAGTACTTC. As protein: CATSDLATGTPKETQYF.

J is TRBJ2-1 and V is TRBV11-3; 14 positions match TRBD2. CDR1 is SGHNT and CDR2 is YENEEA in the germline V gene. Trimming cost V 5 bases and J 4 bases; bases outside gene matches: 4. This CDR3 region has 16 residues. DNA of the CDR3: TGTGCCAGCAGCCCAAGACTAGCGGGGGGGTACAATGAGCAGTTCTTC. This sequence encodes CASSPRLAGGYNEQFF.

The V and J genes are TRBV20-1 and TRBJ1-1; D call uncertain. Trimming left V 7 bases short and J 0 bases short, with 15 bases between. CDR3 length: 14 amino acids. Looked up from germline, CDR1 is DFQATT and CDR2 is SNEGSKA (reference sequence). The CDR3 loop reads CSVTQVGMNTEAFF. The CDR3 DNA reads TGCAGTGTCACCCAGGTGGGCATGAACACTGAAGCTTTCTTT.

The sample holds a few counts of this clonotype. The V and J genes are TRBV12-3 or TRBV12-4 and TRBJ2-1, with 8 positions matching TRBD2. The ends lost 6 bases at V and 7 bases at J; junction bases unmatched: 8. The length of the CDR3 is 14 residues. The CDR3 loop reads CASRKAGVRNEQFF. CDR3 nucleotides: TGTGCCAGCAGAAAAGCGGGGGTCCGGAATGAGCAGTTCTTC.

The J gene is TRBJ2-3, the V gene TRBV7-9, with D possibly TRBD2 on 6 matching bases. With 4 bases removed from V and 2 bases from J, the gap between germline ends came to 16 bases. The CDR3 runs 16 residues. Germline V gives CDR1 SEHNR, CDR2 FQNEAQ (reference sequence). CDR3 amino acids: CASSSRDSGYTDTQYF. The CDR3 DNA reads TGTGCCAGCAGCTCCCGCGATAGCGGTTACACAGATACGCAGTATTTT. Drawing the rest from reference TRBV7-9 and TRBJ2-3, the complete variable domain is DTGVSQNPRHKITKRGQNVTFRCDPISEHNRLYWYRQTLGQGPEFLTYFQNEAQLEKSRLLSDRFSAERPKGSFSTLEIQRTEQGDSAMYLCASSSRDSGYTDTQYFGPGTRLTVL.

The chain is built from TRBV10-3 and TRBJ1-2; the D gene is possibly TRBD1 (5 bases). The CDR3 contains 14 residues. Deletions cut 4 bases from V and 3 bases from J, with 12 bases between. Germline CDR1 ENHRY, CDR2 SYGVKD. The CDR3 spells CAISVAGTYYGYTF. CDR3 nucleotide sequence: TGTGCCATCAGTGTAGCCGGGACCTACTATGGCTACACCTTC.

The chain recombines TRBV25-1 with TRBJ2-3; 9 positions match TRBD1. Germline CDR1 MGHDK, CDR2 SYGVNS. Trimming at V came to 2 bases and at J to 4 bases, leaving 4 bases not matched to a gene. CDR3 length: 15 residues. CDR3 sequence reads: CASSELGDRADTQYF. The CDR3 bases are TGTGCCAGCAGTGAACTTGGGGACAGGGCAGATACGCAGTATTTT.